The 13 T cell receptor beta chains reported below all come from one sample, sequenced in a study of T cell changes during pregnancy in multiple sclerosis. Using immunoSEQ multiplex PCR, the repertoire was profiled, and TCRdb retains in-frame clones only, with some absent. The sample lists about 52,000 clones, 90% to 95% occurring once. This material consisted of CD4+ T cells from peripheral blood mononuclear cells, taken before pregnancy. These receptors were obtained from a female donor with multiple sclerosis, enrolled in a pregnancy study.

This clone showed up just once. This rearrangement joins TRBV11-3 to TRBJ2-2; 15 positions match TRBD2. J gave up 5 bases and V 5 bases, and 9 bases lay outside the gene matches. This CDR3 spans 18 amino acids. CDR1 is SGHNT and CDR2 is YENEEA in the germline V gene. The CDR3 is CASSPRTSGRGETGELFF. DNA for the CDR3: TGTGCCAGCAGCCCCCGGACTAGCGGGAGGGGCGAAACCGGGGAGCTGTTTTTT.

The V gene is TRBV5-4, the J gene TRBJ2-5; TRBD1 aligns across 8 bases. Germline CDR1 is SGHNT and CDR2 is YYREEE (reference sequence). V shed 3 bases, J shed 0 bases, and the junction held 10 bases outside the gene matches. The CDR3 contains 17 residues. CDR3 protein: CASSSTGVAVYQETQYF. The CDR3 bases are TGTGCCAGCAGCTCGACAGGGGTCGCGGTGTACCAAGAGACCCAGTACTTC.

This chain connects TRBV4-3 to TRBJ2-3; perhaps TRBD1 as D (6 bases). Trimming shortened V by 4 bases and J by 6 bases, and 20 bases separated the two germline ends. Germline V gene lookup returns CDR1 LGHNA and CDR2 YSLEER. CDR3 length: 16 residues. The CDR3 is CASSPDPGLRGDTQYF. The DNA of the CDR3 is TGCGCCAGCAGCCCAGACCCCGGATTAAGGGGGGATACGCAGTATTTT.

J is TRBJ1-1 and V is TRBV5-1; D is possibly TRBD1 (5 bases). The CDR3 spans 15 residues. Germline-derived CDR1 and CDR2 are SGHRS and YFSETQ. With 4 bases removed from V and 4 bases from J, the gap between germline ends came to 17 bases. For the CDR3, the DNA is TGCGCCAGCAGCCTCGACGCGGACAAGGGCACTGAAGCTTTCTTT. This gives the protein CASSLDADKGTEAFF.

CDR3 sequence (DNA): TGTGCCATCAGGGCTTCGGGGGACAGCTCCTACAATGAGCAGTTCTTC. This encodes CAIRASGDSSYNEQFF. J is TRBJ2-1 and V is TRBV10-3, with D possibly TRBD1 on 7 matching bases. The germline V and J ends were trimmed by 6 bases and 0 bases, with 15 bases remaining between them. Germline CDR1 and CDR2: ENHRY and SYGVKD. The CDR3 spans 16 residues.

CDR3: CASSSRLARGEQFF. The CDR3, as DNA: TGTGCCAGCAGCTCACGACTAGCGAGAGGGGAGCAGTTCTTC. The chain couples TRBV5-4 to TRBJ2-1; 8 nucleotides match TRBD2. Trimming took 3 bases from V and 10 from J; bases not matched to a gene: 9. The CDR3 runs 14 residues. In germline, CDR1 is SGHNT, CDR2 YYREEE (reference sequence).

This clone appeared a single time. V and J are TRBV5-1 and TRBJ2-3, with 7 nucleotides matching TRBD2. Germline CDR1 and CDR2: SGHRS and YFSETQ. V shed 2 bases and J 6 bases; nucleotides not matched to a gene: 6. The CDR3 consists of 14 residues. CDR3 region: CASSLAGLEDTQYF. The CDR3 DNA sequence: TGCGCCAGCAGCTTAGCGGGGCTAGAGGATACGCAGTATTTT. Full variable domain (outside the CDR3, taken from reference TRBV5-1 and TRBJ2-3): KAGVTQTPRYLIKTRGQQVTLSCSPISGHRSVSWYQQTPGQGLQFLFEYFSETQRNKGNFPGRFSGRQFSNSRSEMNVSTLELGDSALYLCASSLAGLEDTQYFGPGTRLTVL.

The chain has TRBV6-1 and TRBJ2-2; D is uncertain. Germline V gives CDR1 MNHNS, CDR2 SASEGT. The germline V and J ends were trimmed by 4 bases and 3 bases, with 6 bases remaining between them. This CDR3 has 13 amino acids. This CDR3 is CASSGGYTGELFF. The CDR3 DNA sequence: TGTGCCAGCAGTGGCGGCTACACCGGGGAGCTGTTTTTT.

The V and J genes are TRBV7-9 and TRBJ1-3; D unclear. The germline V gene has CDR1 SEHNR and CDR2 FQNEAQ (reference sequence). Trimming shortened V by 5 bases and J by 0 bases, and 20 bases separated the two germline ends. The CDR3 loop spans 18 amino acids. The CDR3 sequence: CASSDNVLIGFSGNTIYF. DNA of the CDR3: TGTGCCAGCAGCGACAACGTACTTATCGGATTCTCTGGAAACACCATATATTTT.

V and J are TRBV5-8 and TRBJ2-3; TRBD1 aligns across 9 bases. Losses at the gene ends were 5 bases for V and 2 bases for J; bases not matched to a gene: 6. Germline V gene sequence: CDR1 SGHTS, CDR2 YDEGEE. There are 15 residues in the CDR3. CDR3 region: CASRGQGTYTDTQYF. CDR3 bases: TGTGCCAGCAGGGGACAGGGAACTTACACAGATACGCAGTATTTT.

The rearrangement uses TRBV7-2 and TRBJ2-1; 13 nucleotides match TRBD2. V lost 2 bases to trimming and J lost 8 bases; unmatched junction nucleotides: 6. Germline lookup yields CDR1 SGHTA and CDR2 FQGNSA. CDR3 length equals 16 residues. The CDR3 coding sequence is TGTGCCAGCAGCTTACTTACTAGCGGGAGGGCCCATGAGCAGTTCTTC. Translation: CASSLLTSGRAHEQFF.

This clone appeared a single time. The J gene is TRBJ1-3, the V gene TRBV5-1, with D possibly being TRBD1 (5 bases). This CDR3 comprises 15 residues. CDR1 and CDR2 (germline): SGHRS, YFSETQ. The germline V and J ends were trimmed by 0 bases and 2 bases, with 9 bases remaining between them. For the CDR3, the DNA is TGCGCCAGCAGCTTGGGGGGCTCACCTGGAAACACCATATATTTT. Translating it yields CASSLGGSPGNTIYF.

The CDR3 coding sequence is TGCAGCGTTGAAGTGCCACCAGCGATCTATGGCTACACCTTC. Translating gives CSVEVPPAIYGYTF. The J gene is TRBJ1-2, the V gene TRBV29-1; the D is unclear. V was trimmed by 1 base and J by 4 bases, leaving 13 bases between them. The CDR3 has 14 residues. Germline V gene data show CDR1 as SQVTM and CDR2 as ANQGSEA.